The subject of this entry is one T cell receptor beta chain. The sample originates from a study of blood T cells in healthy people across ages. Primers used in a second PCR of about 7 to 12 cycles were a sample-barcoded 5' primer and a J-beta primer mix. TCRdb recomputed calls from the 5' RACE reads with MiXCR, one row per CDR3 protein. Among around 900,000 distinct CDR3 sequences listed, roughly 51% were seen once. Source material: blood. The TCR was taken from a woman aged 60 to 75 in good health.

The CDR3 protein is CATRDYDMLEQYF. The CDR3 DNA reads TGTGCCACCAGAGACTACGATATGCTCGAGCAGTACTTC. The rearrangement uses TRBV15 and TRBJ2-7, with a tentative D call TRBD2 (5 bases). Germline CDR1 reads LNHNV; CDR2 reads YYDKDF (reference sequence). There are 13 residues in the CDR3. Trimming cost V 6 bases and J 6 bases, with 15 bases left between them.